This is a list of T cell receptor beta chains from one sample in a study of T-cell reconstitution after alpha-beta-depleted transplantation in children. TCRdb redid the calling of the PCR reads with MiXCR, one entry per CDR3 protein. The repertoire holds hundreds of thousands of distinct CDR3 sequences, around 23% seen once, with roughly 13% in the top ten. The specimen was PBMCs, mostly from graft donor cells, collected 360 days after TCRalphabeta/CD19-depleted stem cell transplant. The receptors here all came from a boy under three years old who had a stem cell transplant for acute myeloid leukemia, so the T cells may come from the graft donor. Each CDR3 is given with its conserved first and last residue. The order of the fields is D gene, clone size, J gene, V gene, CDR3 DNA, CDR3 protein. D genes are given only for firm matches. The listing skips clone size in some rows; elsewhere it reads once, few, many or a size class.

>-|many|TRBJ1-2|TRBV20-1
TGCAGTGCTCAGATCGCAAAACCCAACTATGGCTACACCTTC
CSAQIAKPNYGYTF
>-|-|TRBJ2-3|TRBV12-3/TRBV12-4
TGTGCCAGCACCCCCACACCCCAGGGGAAGGATACGCAGTATTTT
CASTPTPQGKDTQYF
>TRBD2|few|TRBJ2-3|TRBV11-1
TGTGCCAGCAGCTTTATGCGGACTAGCGGGGGGGCGCATACGCAGTATTTT
CASSFMRTSGGAHTQYF
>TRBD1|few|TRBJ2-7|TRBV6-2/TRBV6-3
TGTGCCAGCAGTTCCGGCTTGAGACAGGGGGCCTACGAGCAGTACTTC
CASSSGLRQGAYEQYF
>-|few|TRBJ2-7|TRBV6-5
TGTGCCAGCAGTTACTCGTCAGGGGAGTCCTACGAGCAGTACTTC
CASSYSSGESYEQYF
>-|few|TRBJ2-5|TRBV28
TGTGCCAGCAGTCCCTCCCCGACTACCCAGTACTTC
CASSPSPTTQYF
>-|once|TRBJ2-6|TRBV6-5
TGTGCCAGCAGTTATACAGGTTCCGGGGGGGCCAACGTCCTGACTTTC
CASSYTGSGGANVLTF
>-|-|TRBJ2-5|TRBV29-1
TGCAGCGTTGAAGGAGATTTAAACACAAAAGAGACCCAGTACTTC
CSVEGDLNTKETQYF
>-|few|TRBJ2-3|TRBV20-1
TGCAGTGCTAAGAGAGTTAAAACCACAGATACGCAGTATTTT
CSAKRVKTTDTQYF
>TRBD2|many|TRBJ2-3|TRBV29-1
TGCAGCGTTGAAGGAACTAGCGGGCCCGCAGATACGCAGTATTTT
CSVEGTSGPADTQYF
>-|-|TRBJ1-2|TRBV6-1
TGTGCCAGCAGCCCCTGGGAGGGTGGCTATGGCTACACCTTC
CASSPWEGGYGYTF
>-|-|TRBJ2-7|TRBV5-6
TGTGCCAGCAGCTTGATTGGTTCCTACGAGCAGTACTTC
CASSLIGSYEQYF
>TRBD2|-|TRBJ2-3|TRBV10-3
TGTGCCATCAGTGATACAGCGGGGCCCACAGATACGCAGTATTTT
CAISDTAGPTDTQYF
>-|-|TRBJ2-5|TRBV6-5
TGTGCCAGCAGTTACTCGATGCAGGGAAGGGTGACCCAGTACTTC
CASSYSMQGRVTQYF